This entry is about one TCR beta chain. No antigen is known for it. No per-base quality is available; no much larger clone lies one base away. This specimen's treatment or condition label, per the study, means: in vitro stimulation with specific CMV peptide epitopes to enrich CMV-specific T cells. The sample originates from a study of T cell repertoires in cytomegalovirus infection (dated 2019 in TCRdb). With regard to the full study: Alongside well-studied HLA-B-restricted epitopes, the peptide stimulations were aimed at recently identified HLA-C-restricted CMV epitopes, whose presentation resists viral immunomodulation. Because public TCR beta signatures pointed to carriage of CMV infection together with the matching HLA type, the HLA type of each donor mattered for the analysis.

Overall study outcomes, separate from this receptor: The ex vivo response was dominated by HLA-C-restricted CMV-specific TCR beta clonotypes, which also provided the single most frequent clonotype in two of eight donors. Carriers of CMV infection plus the relevant HLA type were discriminated by the cumulative frequency of public TCR beta family members in the study cohort and in an independent roughly 370-donor cohort.

Instrument on record: Illumina HiSeq 1500. TCRdb applied fastp at Q25 and MiXCR to the public reads, then kept only in-frame beta chains. When rows share a CDR3 protein, they turn into one entry using the most common DNA and genes. In all, the sample holds about 78,000 distinct CDR3 sequences, and approximately 42% of those were seen once. More than 80% of the sample rests with the top ten. CDR1 and CDR2 are drawn from the germline V gene: MGHDK, SYGVNS. From the cysteine up to the phenylalanine, the CDR3 has a length of 19 residues. The kept DNA is CDR3 alone, 57 bases in frame from the first base. V lost 0 bases and J lost 6 bases; the stretch between them is 23 bases long.

The V and J segments used are TRBV25-1 and TRBJ2-2; TRBD2 is a possible D gene, resting on 7 matching bases. Here the sequenced sample was CD8+ T cells from cultured PBMCs, taken from culture after CMV antigen stimulation. The TCR comes from a human donor in good health (CMV status not recorded). Some clones in this sample may be carry-over from other donors' samples. CDR3 region: CASSEYIRGGDREAGELFF. DNA sequence: TGTGCCAGCAGTGAATATATTCGAGGGGGGGACCGGGAGGCCGGGGAGCTGTTTTTT.